This T cell receptor beta chain was captured by sequencing in a study of T-cell memory formation after mild COVID-19. Turning to the study itself: Among the donors, TCR clusters were largely specific to each donor.

Study outcomes and limitations: The authors did not confirm SARS-CoV-2 specificity of second-wave clones peaking day 37. Day 15 to 85 contracting clones showed balanced CD4/CD8; later expanders leaned CD4+. Cross-reactive memory appears to have joined, as suggested by some responding clones showing up in pre-infection memory.

Using its own MiXCR run on the 5' RACE reads, TCRdb lists one record per CDR3 protein. The sample includes a few hundred thousand distinct CDR3 sequences, roughly 19% of them seen just once. Per germline, CDR1 SGHVS and CDR2 FQNEAQ. Trimming pared 2 bases from V and 2 bases from J, leaving 9 bases between. The CDR3 spans 14 residues. Of note for this clonotype: As yet, its antigen is unknown.

This clonotype was sampled from a man between 18 and 29 years old who had mild COVID-19 (a few samples of this study predate the infection). Cell type and time point are not known. This chain joins TRBV7-8 and TRBJ2-5; no definite D call. The sequencing sample was made of PBMCs or a T cell subset sorted from them (not recorded which). As DNA, the CDR3 is TGTGCCAGCAGCTTATCCCCCTGGCAAGAGACCCAGTACTTC. This translates into CASSLSPWQETQYF. The full variable domain, its missing parts supplied by reference TRBV7-8 and TRBJ2-5, is GAGVSQSPRYKVAKRGQDVALRCDPISGHVSLFWYQQALGQGPEFLTYFQNEAQLDKSGLPSDRFFAERPEGSVSTLKIQRTQQEDSAVYLCASSLSPWQETQYFGPGTRLLVL.